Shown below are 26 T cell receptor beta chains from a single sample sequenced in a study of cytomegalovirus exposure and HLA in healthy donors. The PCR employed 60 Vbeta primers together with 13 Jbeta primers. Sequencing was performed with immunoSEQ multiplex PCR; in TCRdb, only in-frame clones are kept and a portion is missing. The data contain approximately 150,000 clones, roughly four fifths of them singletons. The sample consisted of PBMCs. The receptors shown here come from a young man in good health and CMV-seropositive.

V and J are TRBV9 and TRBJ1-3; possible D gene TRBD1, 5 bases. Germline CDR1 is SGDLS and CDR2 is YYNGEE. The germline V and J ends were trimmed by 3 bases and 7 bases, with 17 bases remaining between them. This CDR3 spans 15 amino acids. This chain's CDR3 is CASSGGQTMGNTIYF. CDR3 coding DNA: TGTGCCAGCAGCGGGGGCCAAACGATGGGGAACACCATATATTTT.

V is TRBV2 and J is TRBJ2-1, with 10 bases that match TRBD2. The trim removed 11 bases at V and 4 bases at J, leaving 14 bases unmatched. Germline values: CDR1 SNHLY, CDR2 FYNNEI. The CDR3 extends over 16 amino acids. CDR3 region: CALNDPSGSFYNEQFF. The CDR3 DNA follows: TGTGCCCTAAATGACCCTAGCGGGAGTTTTTACAATGAGCAGTTCTTC.

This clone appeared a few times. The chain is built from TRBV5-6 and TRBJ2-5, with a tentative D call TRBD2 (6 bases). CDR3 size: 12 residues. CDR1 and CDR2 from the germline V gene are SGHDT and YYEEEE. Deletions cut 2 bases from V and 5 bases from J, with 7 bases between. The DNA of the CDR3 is TGTGCCAGCAGCTTCGGGGGTGAGACCCAGTACTTC. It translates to CASSFGGETQYF.

In nucleotides, the CDR3 is TGTGCCAGCAGTTTCGGACTCGGCACCGGGGAGCTGTTTTTT. The encoded protein is CASSFGLGTGELFF. This chain uses TRBV6-5 with TRBJ2-2; maybe TRBD2 (5 bases). Trimming shortened V by 4 bases and J by 4 bases, and 10 bases separated the two germline ends. Germline assignment: CDR1 MNHEY and CDR2 SVGAGI. This CDR3 is 14 amino acids long.

As DNA, the CDR3 is TGTGCCAGCAGCTTAACCGGGGTAGGCACAGATACGCAGTATTTT. Translating it yields CASSLTGVGTDTQYF. The chain couples TRBV7-9 to TRBJ2-3, with D tentatively TRBD2 (5 bases). In germline, CDR1 is SEHNR, CDR2 FQNEAQ (reference sequence). The ends were cut back, 2 bases at V and 1 base at J, with 10 bases in the middle. The length of the CDR3 is 15 residues.

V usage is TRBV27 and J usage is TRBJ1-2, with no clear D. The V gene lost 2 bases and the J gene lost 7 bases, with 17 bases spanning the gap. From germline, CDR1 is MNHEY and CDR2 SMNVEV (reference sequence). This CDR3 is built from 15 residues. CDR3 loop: CASSLEAGVRSGYTF. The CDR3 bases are TGTGCCAGCAGTTTAGAGGCGGGAGTGAGAAGTGGCTACACCTTC.

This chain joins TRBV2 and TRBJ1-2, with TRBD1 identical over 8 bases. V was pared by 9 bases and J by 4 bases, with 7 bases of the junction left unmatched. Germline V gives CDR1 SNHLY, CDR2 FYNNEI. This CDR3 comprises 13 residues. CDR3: CARGTGELYGYTF. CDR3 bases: TGTGCCAGAGGGACAGGTGAACTCTATGGCTACACCTTC.

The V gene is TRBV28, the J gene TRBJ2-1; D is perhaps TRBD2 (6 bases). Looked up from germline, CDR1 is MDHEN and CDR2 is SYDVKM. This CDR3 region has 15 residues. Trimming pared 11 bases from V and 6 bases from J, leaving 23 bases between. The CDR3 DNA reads TGTGCCGAGCAAGAGGAGGGCCAGGGTAGCAATGAGCAGTTCTTC. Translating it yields CAEQEEGQGSNEQFF.

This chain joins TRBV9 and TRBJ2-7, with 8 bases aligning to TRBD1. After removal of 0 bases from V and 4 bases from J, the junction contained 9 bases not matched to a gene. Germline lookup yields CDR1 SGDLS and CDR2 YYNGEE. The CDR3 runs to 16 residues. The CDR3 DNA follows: TGTGCCAGCAGCGTAGTAGGACAGGGTGAGATATACGAGCAGTACTTC. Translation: CASSVVGQGEIYEQYF.

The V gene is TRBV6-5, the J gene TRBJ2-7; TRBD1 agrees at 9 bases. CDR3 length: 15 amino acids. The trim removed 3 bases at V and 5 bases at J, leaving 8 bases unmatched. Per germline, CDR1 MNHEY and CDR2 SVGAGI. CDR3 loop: CASSYHGRDRDEQYF. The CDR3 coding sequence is TGTGCCAGCAGTTATCACGGCCGGGACAGGGACGAGCAGTACTTC.

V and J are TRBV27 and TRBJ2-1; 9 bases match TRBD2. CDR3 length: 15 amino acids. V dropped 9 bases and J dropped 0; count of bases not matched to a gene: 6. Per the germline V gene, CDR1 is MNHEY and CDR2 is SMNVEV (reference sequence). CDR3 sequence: CASALSGSSYNEQFF. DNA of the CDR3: TGTGCCAGTGCCCTTAGCGGGAGCTCCTACAATGAGCAGTTCTTC.

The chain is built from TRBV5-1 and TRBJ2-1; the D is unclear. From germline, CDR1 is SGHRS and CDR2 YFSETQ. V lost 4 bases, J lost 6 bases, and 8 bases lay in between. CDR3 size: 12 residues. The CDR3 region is CASSAYGNEQFF. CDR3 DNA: TGCGCCAGCAGCGCTTACGGCAATGAGCAGTTCTTC.

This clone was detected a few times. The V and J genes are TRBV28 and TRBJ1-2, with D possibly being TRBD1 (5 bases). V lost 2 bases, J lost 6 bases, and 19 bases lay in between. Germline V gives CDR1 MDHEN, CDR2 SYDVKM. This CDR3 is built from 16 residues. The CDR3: CASSLGAGNIWDGYTF. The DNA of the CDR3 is TGTGCCAGCAGTTTAGGGGCAGGGAATATTTGGGATGGCTACACCTTC.

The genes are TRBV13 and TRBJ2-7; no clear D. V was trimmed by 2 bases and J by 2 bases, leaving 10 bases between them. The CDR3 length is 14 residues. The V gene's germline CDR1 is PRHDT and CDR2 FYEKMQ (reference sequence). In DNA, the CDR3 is TGTGCCAGCAGCTTAACTGCCGTACCCTACGAGCAGTACTTC. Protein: CASSLTAVPYEQYF.

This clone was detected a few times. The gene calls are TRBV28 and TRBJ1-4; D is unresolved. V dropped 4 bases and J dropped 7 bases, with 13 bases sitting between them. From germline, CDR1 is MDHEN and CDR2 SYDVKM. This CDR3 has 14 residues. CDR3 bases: TGTGCCAGCAGTTCGGGTCTGAACGGTGAAAAACTGTTTTTT. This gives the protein CASSSGLNGEKLFF.

As DNA, the CDR3 is TGTGCCAGCAGGGGGACAGCCGATGATCAGCCCCAGCATTTT. The encoded protein is CASRGTADDQPQHF. This chain uses TRBV2 with TRBJ1-5, with TRBD1 matching 7 bases. V shed 6 bases and J 5 bases; nucleotides not matched to a gene: 7. This CDR3 has 14 amino acids. Germline lookup yields CDR1 SNHLY and CDR2 FYNNEI.

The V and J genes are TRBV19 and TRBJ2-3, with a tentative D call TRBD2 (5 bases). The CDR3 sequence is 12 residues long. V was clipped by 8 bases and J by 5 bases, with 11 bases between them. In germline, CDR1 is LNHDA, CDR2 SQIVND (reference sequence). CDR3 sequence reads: CASFGEGDTQYF. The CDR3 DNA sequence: TGTGCCAGTTTCGGTGAGGGAGATACGCAGTATTTT.

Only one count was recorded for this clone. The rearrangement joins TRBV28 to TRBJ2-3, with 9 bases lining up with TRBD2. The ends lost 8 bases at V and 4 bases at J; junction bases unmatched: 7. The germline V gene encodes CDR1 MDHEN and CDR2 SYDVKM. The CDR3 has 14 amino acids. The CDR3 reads CASSPGLAPDTQYF. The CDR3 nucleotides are TGTGCCAGCTCACCTGGACTAGCGCCAGATACGCAGTATTTT.

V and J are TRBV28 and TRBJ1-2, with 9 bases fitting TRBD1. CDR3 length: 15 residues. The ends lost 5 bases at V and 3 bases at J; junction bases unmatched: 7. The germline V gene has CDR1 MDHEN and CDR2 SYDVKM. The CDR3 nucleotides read TGTGCCAGCAGTGGACAGGGGAGCGTGGACTATGGCTACACCTTC. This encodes CASSGQGSVDYGYTF.

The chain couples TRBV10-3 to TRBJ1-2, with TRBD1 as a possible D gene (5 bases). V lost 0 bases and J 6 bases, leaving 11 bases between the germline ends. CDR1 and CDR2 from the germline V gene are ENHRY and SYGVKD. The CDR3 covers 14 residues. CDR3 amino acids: CAISESSGPDGYTF. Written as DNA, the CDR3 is TGTGCCATCAGTGAGTCGTCAGGGCCTGATGGCTACACCTTC.

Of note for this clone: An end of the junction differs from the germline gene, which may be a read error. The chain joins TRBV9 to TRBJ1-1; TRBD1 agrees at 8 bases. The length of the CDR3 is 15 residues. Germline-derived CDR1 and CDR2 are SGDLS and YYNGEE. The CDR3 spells CASSPGQGRNPEAFF. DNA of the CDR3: TGTGCCAGCAGCCCTGGACAGGGAAGGAACCCTGAAGCTTTCTTT.

The CDR3 nucleotides read TGTGCCAGCAGCTCGGACATCCCGATTGAGTGGTACTTC. It codes for CASSSDIPIEWYF. The V gene is TRBV7-2, the J gene TRBJ2-7; maybe TRBD1 (5 bases). The CDR3 has 13 residues. Germline loops: CDR1 SGHTA, CDR2 FQGNSA. Trimming pared 4 bases from V and 12 bases from J, leaving 19 bases between.

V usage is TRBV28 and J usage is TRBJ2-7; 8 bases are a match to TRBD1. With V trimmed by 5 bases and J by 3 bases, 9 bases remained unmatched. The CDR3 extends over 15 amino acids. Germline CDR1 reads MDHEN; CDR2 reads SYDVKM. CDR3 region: CASSVQGQAFYEQYF. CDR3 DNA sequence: TGTGCCAGCAGTGTCCAGGGACAGGCCTTCTACGAGCAGTACTTC. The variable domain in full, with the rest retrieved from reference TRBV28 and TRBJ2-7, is DVKVTQSSRYLVKRTGEKVFLECVQDMDHENMFWYRQDPGLGLRLIYFSYDVKMKEKGDIPEGYSVSREKKERFSLILESASTNQTSMYLCASSVQGQAFYEQYFGPGTRLTVT.

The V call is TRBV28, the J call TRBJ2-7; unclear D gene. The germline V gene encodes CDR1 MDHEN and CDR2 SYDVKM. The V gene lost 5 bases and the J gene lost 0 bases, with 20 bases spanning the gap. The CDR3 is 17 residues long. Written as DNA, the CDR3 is TGTGCCAGCAGTCCTTTCCCAGGTCCCCTGAGCTCCTACGAGCAGTACTTC. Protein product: CASSPFPGPLSSYEQYF. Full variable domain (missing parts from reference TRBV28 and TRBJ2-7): DVKVTQSSRYLVKRTGEKVFLECVQDMDHENMFWYRQDPGLGLRLIYFSYDVKMKEKGDIPEGYSVSREKKERFSLILESASTNQTSMYLCASSPFPGPLSSYEQYFGPGTRLTVT.

The CDR3 DNA follows: TGTGCCAGCACAACAGTTACCTACGAGCAGTACTTC. This sequence encodes CASTTVTYEQYF. The chain is built from TRBV2 and TRBJ2-7; D is undetermined. V was cut by 7 bases and J by 2 bases, with 9 bases left in between. The CDR3 has 12 amino acids. The V gene's germline CDR1 is SNHLY and CDR2 FYNNEI.

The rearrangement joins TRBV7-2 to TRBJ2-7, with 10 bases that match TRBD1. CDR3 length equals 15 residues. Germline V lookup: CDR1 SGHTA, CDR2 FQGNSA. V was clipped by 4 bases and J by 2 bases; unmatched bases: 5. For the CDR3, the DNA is TGTGCCAGCAGCTACCGGGACAGGGGTACCTACGAGCAGTACTTC. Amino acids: CASSYRDRGTYEQYF.